The 25 T cell receptor beta chains below were found in one sample sequenced in a study of follicular helper T cells after annual influenza vaccination. The protocol was immunoSEQ multiplex PCR, while the TCRdb copy is restricted to in-frame clones and leaves out a portion. The sample has under 9,500 clones, more than 80% seen once. This sample's time point: 2013-2014 season, 7 days after vaccination. The sequencing here drew on CXCR5+ CD38- circulating T follicular helper cells from blood, taken 7 days after influenza vaccination. Regarding subset: circulating Tfh, non-naive CD4+CXCR5+PD-1+ (ICOS+CD38+ or ICOS-CD38-). These receptors were taken from an adult who received the influenza vaccine.

The gene calls are TRBV5-4 and TRBJ2-5; no clear D. The CDR3 consists of 13 residues. Germline loops: CDR1 SGHNT, CDR2 YYREEE (reference sequence). The V end was cut by 0 bases, the J end by 5 bases, with 8 bases between. The CDR3 sequence: CASSLGIAETQYF. The CDR3 region has the DNA TGTGCCAGCAGCTTGGGGATCGCGGAGACCCAGTACTTC.

This clone has just one count. The chain joins TRBV7-3 to TRBJ2-3, with 9 bases matching TRBD2. Looked up from germline, CDR1 is SGHTA and CDR2 is FQGTGA. This CDR3 spans 15 amino acids. The ends lost 5 bases at V and 7 bases at J; junction bases unmatched: 10. The CDR3 sequence: CASSPGRGGVNTQYF. The CDR3 coding sequence is TGTGCCAGCAGCCCCGGCCGCGGGGGGGTGAATACGCAGTATTTT.

The chain is built from TRBV4-1 and TRBJ2-7; 10 bases map to TRBD2. The trim removed 3 bases at V and 5 bases at J, leaving 10 bases unmatched. Germline V CDR1 and CDR2: MGHRA, YSYEKL. The CDR3 is 16 amino acids. The CDR3, as DNA: TGCGCCAGCAGCCACCGGGCTAGCGGGAGTCCAAACGAGCAGTACTTC. Amino acid sequence: CASSHRASGSPNEQYF.

The genes are TRBV23-1 and TRBJ1-3; 7 positions agree with TRBD1. TRBV23-1 is an open reading frame whose function is uncertain. This CDR3 contains 16 residues. The J segment lost 0 bases and the V segment lost 3 bases, leaving 5 bases of the junction unmatched. CDR3 loop: CASSHRDRVSGNTIYF. The CDR3 DNA is TGCGCCAGCAGTCATCGAGACAGGGTCTCTGGAAACACCATATATTTT.

The chain couples TRBV5-6 to TRBJ2-2; D is possibly TRBD1 (5 bases). Trimming cost V 5 bases and J 1 base, with 15 bases left between them. Per germline, CDR1 SGHDT and CDR2 YYEEEE. This CDR3 has 16 residues. The CDR3 reads CASSPAGHRNTGELFF. The CDR3 DNA reads as TGTGCCAGCAGTCCTGCAGGACACCGGAACACCGGGGAGCTGTTTTTT.

This chain uses TRBV29-1 with TRBJ1-2; D perhaps matches TRBD1 (6 bases). Trimming stripped 4 bases from V and 4 bases from J, with 16 bases between. Germline CDR1 and CDR2: SQVTM and ANQGSEA. This CDR3 has 14 residues. The CDR3 loop reads CSVVAGALVYGYTF. CDR3 DNA sequence: TGCAGCGTTGTGGCGGGGGCTCTTGTCTATGGCTACACCTTC.

The table lists this clone with a few counts. The gene calls are TRBV11-2 and TRBJ1-1; a possible D gene is TRBD1 (5 bases). This CDR3 spans 14 amino acids. Deletions cut 5 bases from V and 1 base from J, with 11 bases between. Germline CDR1 SGHAT, CDR2 FQNNGV. The CDR3 spells CASSGRTGNTEAFF. CDR3 nucleotide sequence: TGTGCCAGCAGCGGTCGTACAGGGAACACTGAAGCTTTCTTT.

The chain employs TRBV6-5 and TRBJ1-2; TRBD1 might be the D (5 bases). This CDR3 has 13 amino acids. Germline loops: CDR1 MNHEY, CDR2 SVGAGI. V was pared by 7 bases and J by 6 bases, with 15 bases between. The CDR3 loop reads CASTLRGGNGYTF. The CDR3 nucleotides are TGTGCCAGCACCCTGCGCGGGGGTAATGGCTACACCTTC.

This rearrangement joins TRBV28 to TRBJ2-1, with 15 bases that match TRBD2. Germline V gene lookup returns CDR1 MDHEN and CDR2 SYDVKM. The V segment lost 4 bases and the J segment 10 bases; nucleotides outside the gene matches: 5. The CDR3 contains 15 residues. The CDR3 nucleotides read TGTGCCAGCAGTTCGGGACTAGCGGGGGGCTGGGAGCAGTTCTTC. Protein sequence: CASSSGLAGGWEQFF.

In this sample, this clone turned up once. The CDR3 DNA is TGTGCCAGCAGTTTAGGGACAGGGCTGGCCCGGAACACCGGGGAGCTGTTTTTT. Protein product: CASSLGTGLARNTGELFF. The chain couples TRBV28 to TRBJ2-2, with 9 positions matching TRBD1. The V gene end was trimmed by 2 bases and the J gene end by 1 base; junction bases not matched to a gene: 8. From germline, CDR1 is MDHEN and CDR2 SYDVKM. The CDR3 is 18 amino acids. The full variable domain, with the rest looked up from reference TRBV28 and TRBJ2-2, is DVKVTQSSRYLVKRTGEKVFLECVQDMDHENMFWYRQDPGLGLRLIYFSYDVKMKEKGDIPEGYSVSREKKERFSLILESASTNQTSMYLCASSLGTGLARNTGELFFGEGSRLTVL.

The chain carries TRBV11-2 and TRBJ2-4; TRBD1 matches at 7 bases. CDR1 is SGHAT, CDR2 FQNNGV, per germline. The CDR3 loop spans 13 amino acids. Losses at the gene ends were 5 bases for V and 7 bases for J; bases not matched to a gene: 5. The CDR3 DNA is TGTGCCAGCAGCCAGGGGGTCGAGAACATTCAGTACTTC. Protein sequence: CASSQGVENIQYF. Drawing the rest from reference TRBV11-2 and TRBJ2-4, the complete variable domain is EAGVAQSPRYKIIEKRQSVAFWCNPISGHATLYWYQQILGQGPKLLIQFQNNGVVDDSQLPKDRFSAERLKGVDSTLKIQPAKLEDSAVYLCASSQGVENIQYFGAGTRLSVL.

The gene calls are TRBV6-4 and TRBJ2-1; the match to TRBD2 covers 15 bases. CDR1 MRHNA and CDR2 SNTAGT come from the germline V gene. This CDR3 spans 15 amino acids. J gave up 7 bases and V 6 bases, and 4 bases lay outside the gene matches. Here the CDR3 reads CASSPGTSGGNEQFF. The CDR3 DNA follows: TGTGCCAGCAGCCCCGGGACTAGCGGGGGGAATGAGCAGTTCTTC.

V and J are TRBV30 and TRBJ2-5, with D possibly TRBD2 on 6 matching bases. CDR1 is GTSNPN, CDR2 SVGIG, per germline (reference sequence). Trimming took 4 bases from V and 2 from J, leaving 8 bases between them. CDR3 length: 12 amino acids. The CDR3 nucleotides read TGTGCCTGGATGGGGGGACAAGAGACCCAGTACTTC. It is translated as CAWMGGQETQYF.

This clone was detected once. The CDR3: CASTSGDQSYNEQFF. As DNA, the CDR3 is TGTGCCTCGACCTCCGGGGACCAATCTTACAATGAGCAGTTCTTC. The chain uses TRBV19 and TRBJ2-1; either TRBD1 or TRBD2 may supply D (5 bases each). V shed 11 bases and J shed 4 bases, with 21 bases lying between them. The CDR3 consists of 15 residues. CDR1 and CDR2 (germline): LNHDA, SQIVND (reference sequence).

V gene TRBV18 combines with J gene TRBJ1-1, with D possibly being TRBD1 (6 bases). This CDR3 comprises 15 residues. Trimming took 1 base from V and 1 from J, leaving 10 bases between them. CDR1 KGHSH and CDR2 LQKENI come from the germline V gene. The chain's CDR3 is CASSPQGHQNTEAFF. The CDR3 region has the DNA TGTGCCAGCTCACCACAGGGACACCAGAACACTGAAGCTTTCTTT.

The rearrangement uses TRBV27 and TRBJ1-3; D uncertain. This CDR3 is built from 15 residues. CDR1 and CDR2 from the germline V gene are MNHEY and SMNVEV (reference sequence). V dropped 6 bases and J dropped 0 bases, with 12 bases sitting between them. The CDR3 loop reads CASREGGGSGNTIYF. The CDR3 DNA sequence: TGTGCCAGCAGAGAAGGAGGAGGCTCTGGAAACACCATATATTTT.

The rearrangement joins TRBV11-2 to TRBJ2-1; unclear D gene. This CDR3 has 15 residues. V lost 3 bases and J lost 1, with 10 bases in between. Germline loops: CDR1 SGHAT, CDR2 FQNNGV. CDR3 protein: CASSFGTASYNEQFF. CDR3 in DNA: TGTGCCAGCAGCTTTGGAACGGCATCCTACAATGAGCAGTTCTTC.

There are a few counts of this clone. V and J are TRBV19 and TRBJ2-7; a weak D match, TRBD1 (5 bases). This CDR3 comprises 12 residues. From germline, CDR1 is LNHDA and CDR2 SQIVND (reference sequence). Trimming cost V 5 bases and J 4 bases, with 9 bases left between them. The CDR3 here is CASSADMYEQYF. The DNA for the CDR3 is TGTGCCAGTAGTGCGGACATGTACGAGCAGTACTTC.

J is TRBJ2-1 and V is TRBV7-2; 11 nucleotides agree with TRBD2. The germline V gene encodes CDR1 SGHTA and CDR2 FQGNSA. This CDR3 spans 17 amino acids. With 5 bases clipped from V and 9 bases from J, the junction kept 15 bases outside the gene matches. In DNA form, the CDR3 reads TGTGCCAGCAGCCCCGGGGGTAGCGGGGGGGCTAGGGGTGAGCAGTTCTTC. Protein product: CASSPGGSGGARGEQFF.

The gene calls are TRBV7-2 and TRBJ2-5; perhaps TRBD1 as D (6 bases). From germline, CDR1 is SGHTA and CDR2 FQGNSA. The CDR3 length is 14 residues. Trimming removed 6 bases at V and 3 bases at J, with 14 bases between. The CDR3 DNA follows: TGTGCCAGCAGTCGAGGGGGTCTTAAAGAGACCCAGTACTTC. This codes for CASSRGGLKETQYF. Full variable domain (remainder filled in from reference TRBV7-2 and TRBJ2-5): GAGVSQSPSNKVTEKGKDVELRCDPISGHTALYWYRQSLGQGLEFLIYFQGNSAPDKSGLPSDRFSAERTGGSVSTLTIQRTQQEDSAVYLCASSRGGLKETQYFGPGTRLLVL.

The chain recombines TRBV11-2 with TRBJ1-3; D is ambiguous. This CDR3 is built from 14 residues. V lost 1 base to trimming and J lost 8 bases, with 12 bases between them. Germline V gene lookup returns CDR1 SGHAT and CDR2 FQNNGV. Here the CDR3 reads CASSLGSPRDTIYF. CDR3 DNA: TGTGCCAGCAGCTTAGGATCCCCTCGAGACACCATATATTTT.

This rearrangement joins TRBV6-6 to TRBJ1-5; D might be TRBD1 (5 bases). There are 15 residues in the CDR3. Trimming took off 9 bases at V and 2 bases at J, with 17 bases between the two ends. Germline-derived CDR1 and CDR2 are MNHNY and SVGAGI (reference sequence). The CDR3 spells CASFPTGEGNQPQHF. The DNA for the CDR3 is TGTGCCAGTTTTCCAACGGGGGAGGGCAATCAGCCCCAGCATTTT.

V gene TRBV29-1 combines with J gene TRBJ2-5, with D unclear. The germline V and J ends were trimmed by 8 bases and 4 bases, with 14 bases remaining between them. The germline V gene encodes CDR1 SQVTM and CDR2 ANQGSEA. This CDR3 is 12 amino acids long. The CDR3 reads CSPVTNGETQYF. The DNA of the CDR3 is TGCAGCCCTGTGACAAATGGAGAGACCCAGTACTTC.

The V and J genes are TRBV5-6 and TRBJ2-4; a possible D gene is TRBD2 (6 bases). The CDR3 loop spans 17 amino acids. Germline values: CDR1 SGHDT, CDR2 YYEEEE. The V end lost 4 bases, the J end lost 6 bases, and 23 bases lay between the germline ends. This CDR3 reads CASSAMVSGRLTNIQYF. The CDR3 DNA is TGTGCCAGCAGCGCGATGGTTAGCGGTCGCCTAACAAACATTCAGTACTTC. Based on the CDR3 plus reference TRBV5-6 and TRBJ2-4, the full variable domain is DAGVTQSPTHLIKTRGQQVTLRCSPKSGHDTVSWYQQALGQGPQFIFQYYEEEERQRGNFPDRFSGHQFPNYSSELNVNALLLGDSALYLCASSAMVSGRLTNIQYFGAGTRLSVL.

Concerning this clone: This CDR3 is also generated by other DNA sequences in the sample. The chain combines TRBV6-6 with TRBJ1-5, with D possibly TRBD1 on 5 matching bases. CDR1 and CDR2 from the germline V gene are MNHNY and SVGAGI (reference sequence). V was shortened by 5 bases and J by 3 bases, with 8 bases between the two germline ends. The CDR3 has 13 amino acids. CDR3 loop: CASSDSINQPQHF. As DNA, the CDR3 is TGTGCCAGCAGTGACAGTATCAATCAGCCCCAGCATTTT.